This passage covers 30 T cell receptor beta chains from one sample sequenced in a study of cytotoxic CD8 clonotypes in ibrutinib-treated CLL. The protocol was immunoSEQ multiplex PCR, while the TCRdb copy is restricted to in-frame clones and leaves out a portion. This sample yields over 100,000 clones, of which roughly 85% are seen a single time; approximately 2% belongs to the top ten. This specimen consisted of PBMCs, obtained after 24 months of ibrutinib treatment. The source is a human donor with chronic lymphocytic leukemia.

V gene TRBV7-8 combines with J gene TRBJ1-5; D unclear. This CDR3 comprises 12 residues. Germline-derived CDR1 and CDR2 are SGHVS and FQNEAQ. Trimming cost V 4 bases and J 9 bases, with 10 bases left between them. CDR3: CASSSVAVPQHF. DNA of the CDR3: TGTGCCAGCAGCTCCGTCGCGGTGCCCCAGCATTTT.

The genes are TRBV9 and TRBJ2-5, with 7 bases lining up with TRBD1. V trimming: 3 bases; J trimming: 5 bases; junction bases outside the gene matches: 10. The CDR3 loop spans 15 amino acids. Germline CDR1 SGDLS, CDR2 YYNGEE. The CDR3 is CASSARRGQAETQYF. CDR3 DNA: TGTGCCAGCAGCGCCCGTAGGGGGCAGGCGGAGACCCAGTACTTC.

The genes are TRBV19 and TRBJ2-3; D possibly corresponds to TRBD2 (6 bases). The CDR3 covers 14 residues. With 3 bases removed from V and 5 bases from J, the gap between germline ends came to 12 bases. The germline CDR1 and CDR2 sequences are LNHDA and SQIVND (reference sequence). The CDR3 loop is CASSMEGRGDTQYF. The DNA of the CDR3 is TGTGCCAGTAGTATGGAGGGACGAGGAGATACGCAGTATTTT.

The gene calls are TRBV2 and TRBJ2-1, with unresolved D. In germline, CDR1 is SNHLY, CDR2 FYNNEI. The CDR3 is 14 amino acids. V shed 7 bases and J shed 1 base, with 11 bases lying between them. The CDR3 DNA reads as TGTGCCAGCAATCCAAAGGGTTCCTACAATGAGCAGTTCTTC. This sequence encodes CASNPKGSYNEQFF.

The chain links TRBV28 to TRBJ2-7; the match to TRBD1 covers 9 bases. After removal of 4 bases from V and 3 bases from J, the junction contained 7 bases not matched to a gene. This CDR3 region has 15 residues. Germline-derived CDR1 and CDR2 are MDHEN and SYDVKM. The CDR3 region is CASSSQTGGFYEQYF. The CDR3 coding sequence is TGTGCCAGCAGTTCCCAGACAGGGGGGTTCTACGAGCAGTACTTC.

J is TRBJ2-3 and V is TRBV18; the D gene is possibly TRBD2 (5 bases). Germline CDR1 reads KGHSH; CDR2 reads LQKENI. This CDR3 has 14 residues. V lost 4 bases and J lost 2, with 10 bases in between. The CDR3 loop reads CASSQETTTDTQYF. The DNA of the CDR3 is TGTGCCAGCTCACAGGAGACTACCACAGATACGCAGTATTTT. The complete variable domain, with remaining parts taken from reference TRBV18 and TRBJ2-3, reads NAGVMQNPRHLVRRRGQEARLRCSPMKGHSHVYWYRQLPEEGLKFMVYLQKENIIDESGMPKERFSAEFPKEGPSILRIQQVVRGDSAAYFCASSQETTTDTQYFGPGTRLTVL.

The chain links TRBV7-2 to TRBJ2-3, with TRBD2 matching 11 bases. The length of the CDR3 is 17 residues. CDR1 is SGHTA, CDR2 FQGNSA, per germline. Trimming took 5 bases from V and 0 from J; bases not matched to a gene: 7. The CDR3 loop is CASSRGPSGRSTDTQYF. The CDR3, as DNA: TGTGCCAGCAGCAGAGGGCCTAGCGGGAGGAGCACAGATACGCAGTATTTT.

J is TRBJ2-4 and V is TRBV18, with D perhaps TRBD1 (5 bases). Germline values: CDR1 KGHSH, CDR2 LQKENI. Trimming pared 6 bases from V and 3 bases from J, leaving 15 bases between. This CDR3 spans 15 amino acids. CDR3 nucleotides: TGTGCCAGCTCTACAGCAGGGATGGTCAAAAACATTCAGTACTTC. Translation gives CASSTAGMVKNIQYF.

In DNA, the CDR3 is TGTGCCAGTCAGCGGCGACAGGGGGCGGCTGGAAACACCATATATTTT. Translating it yields CASQRRQGAAGNTIYF. The V and J genes are TRBV19 and TRBJ1-3; TRBD1 aligns across 10 bases. The J segment lost 2 bases and the V segment lost 8 bases, leaving 9 bases of the junction unmatched. The V gene's germline CDR1 is LNHDA and CDR2 SQIVND (reference sequence). The CDR3 loop spans 16 amino acids.

This clone was found a few times. The chain uses TRBV10-3 and TRBJ1-2; 8 bases align to TRBD1. Germline loops: CDR1 ENHRY, CDR2 SYGVKD. V trimming: 10 bases; J trimming: 8 bases; junction bases outside the gene matches: 18. CDR3 length: 15 residues. The CDR3 protein is CASRPGQDRFWGYTF. The CDR3 DNA is TGTGCCAGCAGGCCGGGACAGGACCGTTTTTGGGGCTACACCTTC.

This CDR3 is CASSIGRGNYGYTF. For the CDR3, the DNA is TGTGCCAGTAGTATAGGGAGGGGAAACTATGGCTACACCTTC. The chain combines TRBV19 with TRBJ1-2; perhaps TRBD1 as D (5 bases). The CDR3 is 14 residues long. V gave up 1 base and J gave up 2 bases, with 8 bases separating them. Germline CDR1 and CDR2: LNHDA and SQIVND (reference sequence).

The rearrangement links TRBV10-3 to TRBJ2-1; 8 bases fit TRBD1. The CDR3 covers 18 residues. V lost 0 bases to trimming and J lost 5 bases; unmatched junction nucleotides: 12. CDR1 is ENHRY and CDR2 is SYGVKD in the germline V gene. The CDR3 spells CAISESGSGQGADNEQFF. The DNA for the CDR3 is TGTGCCATCAGTGAGTCGGGTAGCGGTCAGGGGGCGGACAATGAGCAGTTCTTC.

This clone was observed a handful of times. V usage is TRBV18 and J usage is TRBJ2-2; TRBD2 matches 9 bases. The V segment lost 5 bases and the J segment 3 bases; nucleotides outside the gene matches: 4. The CDR3 is made up of 15 amino acids. The germline CDR1 and CDR2 sequences are KGHSH and LQKENI. CDR3 amino acids: CASSKTSGDTGELFF. CDR3 DNA: TGTGCCAGCTCAAAGACTAGCGGAGACACCGGGGAGCTGTTTTTT.

Only one count was recorded for this clone. The chain joins TRBV6-5 to TRBJ1-5; D remains ambiguous. Germline V gives CDR1 MNHEY, CDR2 SVGAGI. This CDR3 spans 13 amino acids. Trimming left V 4 bases short and J 5 bases short, with 9 bases between. CDR3 residues: CASSWGRDQPQHF. Written as DNA, the CDR3 is TGTGCCAGCAGTTGGGGTAGAGATCAGCCCCAGCATTTT.

The chain combines TRBV15 with TRBJ2-5; tentative D call: TRBD1 (5 bases). CDR1 is LNHNV, CDR2 YYDKDF, per germline (reference sequence). There are 13 residues in the CDR3. V was clipped by 8 bases and J by 5 bases, with 15 bases between them. In nucleotides, the CDR3 is TGTGCCACCGGGGAAGGGGTCGGGGAGACCCAGTACTTC. This gives the protein CATGEGVGETQYF.

This clone was recorded a few times. V gene TRBV6-5 combines with J gene TRBJ2-3, with D unresolved. The CDR3 runs 13 residues. Trimming stripped 2 bases from V and 6 bases from J, with 9 bases between. CDR1 is MNHEY, CDR2 SVGAGI, per germline. CDR3 sequence (DNA): TGTGCCAGCAGTTACGGAGTTGAGGATACGCAGTATTTT. It is translated as CASSYGVEDTQYF.

This chain joins TRBV25-1 and TRBJ2-3; tentatively, D is TRBD2 (7 bases). This CDR3 comprises 14 residues. Germline-derived CDR1 and CDR2 are MGHDK and SYGVNS. V was pared by 5 bases and J by 4 bases, with 13 bases between. CDR3 sequence: CASSRGGVADTQYF. The CDR3 DNA sequence: TGTGCCAGCAGTAGAGGGGGGGTGGCAGATACGCAGTATTTT. The variable domain in full, with the rest retrieved from reference TRBV25-1 and TRBJ2-3, is EADIYQTPRYLVIGTGKKITLECSQTMGHDKMYWYQQDPGMELHLIHYSYGVNSTEKGDLSSESTVSRIRTEHFPLTLESARPSHTSQYLCASSRGGVADTQYFGPGTRLTVL.

The chain uses TRBV7-6 and TRBJ2-3; D not certain. The CDR3 has 13 amino acids. Germline values: CDR1 SGHVS, CDR2 FNYEAQ. V was shortened by 2 bases and J by 6 bases, with 9 bases between the two germline ends. CDR3 DNA sequence: TGTGCCAGCAGCTTACCCCCTATGGATACGCAGTATTTT. The encoded protein is CASSLPPMDTQYF.

CDR3 coding DNA: TGTGCCAGTAGTATAGATCTGGGCTCCAACGGAGATACGCAGTATTTT. This gives the protein CASSIDLGSNGDTQYF. V is TRBV19 and J is TRBJ2-3; D remains ambiguous. In germline, CDR1 is LNHDA, CDR2 SQIVND (reference sequence). The CDR3 length is 16 residues. V lost 0 bases and J lost 5, with 15 bases in between. Complete variable domain (other parts from reference TRBV19 and TRBJ2-3): DGGITQSPKYLFRKEGQNVTLSCEQNLNHDAMYWYRQDPGQGLRLIYYSQIVNDFQKGDIAEGYSVSREKKESFPLTVTSAQKNPTAFYLCASSIDLGSNGDTQYFGPGTRLTVL.

This clone came up a few times. The rearrangement joins TRBV11-2 to TRBJ1-6; a possible D gene is TRBD1 (6 bases). The V gene's germline CDR1 is SGHAT and CDR2 FQNNGV. Deletions cut 5 bases from V and 4 bases from J, with 9 bases between. CDR3 length: 14 amino acids. The DNA for the CDR3 is TGTGCCAGCAGCCCACAGGGATATAATTCACCCCTCCACTTT. Protein sequence: CASSPQGYNSPLHF.

The chain links TRBV7-7 to TRBJ2-1; 14 nucleotides align to TRBD2. The germline CDR1 and CDR2 sequences are SSHAT and FNYEAQ (reference sequence). J gave up 2 bases and V 5 bases, and 2 bases lay outside the gene matches. CDR3 size: 16 residues. CDR3 protein: CASSTTSGGAYNEQFF. The CDR3 DNA reads TGTGCCAGCAGCACGACTAGCGGGGGGGCCTACAATGAGCAGTTCTTC.

The rearrangement links TRBV2 to TRBJ2-7; 8 nucleotides match TRBD2. Germline V gene lookup returns CDR1 SNHLY and CDR2 FYNNEI. There are 17 residues in the CDR3. Trimming removed 0 bases from V and 0 bases from J; junction bases left unmatched: 7. CDR3 in DNA: TGTGCCAGCAGTGAAGCGGAAGCGGGAGACGTCTCCTACGAGCAGTACTTC. Residues: CASSEAEAGDVSYEQYF.

The table lists this clone with a few counts. The junction differs from germline at one of its ends, possibly a read error. V and J are TRBV27 and TRBJ1-5; D remains unclear. CDR1 and CDR2 (germline): MNHEY, SMNVEV (reference sequence). CDR3 length: 8 residues. CDR3 in amino acids: CASSRPPF. The CDR3 bases are TGTGCCAGCAGCCGACCCCCTTTT.

The chain links TRBV18 to TRBJ2-1; TRBD2 agrees at 7 bases. V lost 3 bases and J lost 6; bases outside the gene matches: 11. Per germline, CDR1 KGHSH and CDR2 LQKENI. The CDR3 totals 16 residues. The CDR3 DNA sequence: TGTGCCAGCTCACCCCTAACTAGCGCGATGGGCAATGAGCAGTTCTTC. Protein product: CASSPLTSAMGNEQFF.

This clone was seen just once. This sequence joins TRBV9 and TRBJ2-7; D may be TRBD1 or TRBD2 (6 bases each). Deletions cut 4 bases from V and 3 bases from J, with 17 bases between. This CDR3 is built from 15 residues. Germline V CDR1 and CDR2: SGDLS, YYNGEE. The CDR3 region is CASSQRGVRDYEQYF. As DNA, the CDR3 is TGTGCCAGCAGCCAGAGGGGGGTAAGGGACTACGAGCAGTACTTC.

The chain combines TRBV5-1 with TRBJ1-6, with 7 bases lining up with TRBD1. V lost 4 bases and J lost 8; bases outside the gene matches: 6. The V gene's germline CDR1 is SGHRS and CDR2 YFSETQ. The CDR3 length is 14 residues. CDR3 nucleotides: TGCGCCAGCAGCCTGACAGGGAGCGATTCACCCCTCCACTTT. As protein: CASSLTGSDSPLHF.

V is TRBV7-9 and J is TRBJ1-6; weak D call: TRBD1 (6 bases). From germline, CDR1 is SEHNR and CDR2 FQNEAQ (reference sequence). V was pared by 3 bases and J by 6 bases, with 12 bases between. The CDR3 contains 15 residues. The CDR3 DNA reads as TGTGCCAGCAGCTTTAGTCAGGGGCTTAATTCACCCCTCCACTTT. Translating it yields CASSFSQGLNSPLHF. The complete variable domain, with remaining parts taken from reference TRBV7-9 and TRBJ1-6, reads DTGVSQNPRHKITKRGQNVTFRCDPISEHNRLYWYRQTLGQGPEFLTYFQNEAQLEKSRLLSDRFSAERPKGSFSTLEIQRTEQGDSAMYLCASSFSQGLNSPLHFGNGTRLTVT.

CDR3 coding DNA: TGTGCCAGCAGCGCTGACAGGGCCCGCTCTGGAAACACCATATATTTT. Translating gives CASSADRARSGNTIYF. V and J are TRBV5-4 and TRBJ1-3; 7 nucleotides line up with TRBD1. CDR1 is SGHNT, CDR2 YYREEE, per germline (reference sequence). The CDR3 is 16 residues long. V gave up 4 bases and J gave up 0 bases; unmatched junction bases: 7.

CDR3 sequence: CASSAKTGTGLNEKLFF. In nucleotides, the CDR3 is TGCGCCAGCAGCGCAAAAACCGGGACAGGGCTTAATGAAAAACTGTTTTTT. J is TRBJ1-4 and V is TRBV5-1, with 9 bases aligning to TRBD1. CDR3 length equals 17 residues. Germline CDR1 reads SGHRS; CDR2 reads YFSETQ. After removal of 4 bases from V and 4 bases from J, the junction contained 11 bases not matched to a gene.

The chain carries TRBV29-1 and TRBJ1-2; no reliable D call. The CDR3 contains 12 residues. V lost 6 bases to trimming and J lost 8 bases, with 16 bases between them. In germline, CDR1 is SQVTM, CDR2 ANQGSEA. CDR3 nucleotides: TGCAGCGTGGCCCCAAAGCTTACCGGCTACACCTTC. This gives the protein CSVAPKLTGYTF.